The rows below give T cell receptor beta chains drawn from one sample of a study of blood T cell repertoires in COVID-19. Profiled with immunoSEQ multiplex PCR; TCRdb holds only in-frame clones, not every one. The sample lists about 400,000 clones, approximately 87% seen once, with roughly 10% in the top ten. The sequencing sample was made of PBMCs or T cells enriched from blood (not recorded which). These receptors all come from a woman aged 45-60 years who had recovered from COVID-19. The CDR3 runs from the conserved cysteine through the conserved F or W. The D gene is left open where the match is weak. Clone size is stated in some rows and not others, as once, few, many or a class when expanded.

d_call,v_call,clone_size,j_call,cdr3_aa,cdr3_nt
NA,TRBV2,NA,TRBJ2-3,CATRVVVDTQYF,TGTGCCACTCGGGTAGTAGTGGATACGCAGTATTTT
TRBD1,TRBV9,NA,TRBJ2-5,CASSAGTVTRVETQYF,TGTGCCAGCAGCGCCGGGACAGTCACCCGGGTGGAGACCCAGTACTTC
NA,TRBV19,NA,TRBJ2-3,CASSIRTTAISTDTQYF,TGTGCCAGTAGTATTAGAACGACAGCTATTAGCACAGATACGCAGTATTTT
TRBD2,TRBV29-1,NA,TRBJ2-3,CSVRVGRGGPDTQYF,TGCAGCGTTAGAGTTGGGCGGGGGGGCCCAGATACGCAGTATTTT
TRBD1,TRBV2,NA,TRBJ2-5,CASSEYRGPETQYF,TGTGCCAGCAGTGAGTACAGGGGGCCGGAGACCCAGTACTTC
TRBD1,TRBV6-5,NA,TRBJ1-2,CASRLTGGDSGYTF,TGTGCCAGCAGACTGACAGGGGGCGACTCTGGCTACACCTTC
TRBD1,TRBV2,NA,TRBJ2-4,CASSRPQGQGNIQYF,TGTGCCAGCAGTCGACCACAGGGGCAGGGAAACATTCAGTACTTC
NA,TRBV15,NA,TRBJ1-1,CATSVGQMNTEAFF,TGTGCCACCAGCGTAGGACAGATGAACACTGAAGCTTTCTTT
TRBD1,TRBV2,NA,TRBJ1-5,CASSGRQGGGNQPQHF,TGTGCCAGCAGTGGGAGACAGGGTGGGGGCAATCAGCCCCAGCATTTT
NA,TRBV18,NA,TRBJ1-1,CASSLGEGWTEAFF,TGTGCCAGCTCACTCGGCGAGGGTTGGACGGAAGCTTTCTTT
TRBD1,TRBV4-2,NA,TRBJ1-1,CASSQEMTGKNTEAFF,TGTGCCAGCAGCCAAGAGATGACAGGGAAGAACACTGAAGCTTTCTTT
NA,TRBV27,NA,TRBJ1-6,CASSGGTGGWSPLHF,TGTGCCAGCAGCGGGGGGACCGGGGGCTGGTCACCCCTCCACTTT
NA,TRBV3-1/TRBV3-2,NA,TRBJ1-3,CASSQSPGHRNF,TGTGCCAGCAGCCAATCCCCTGGACACAGAAATTTT
TRBD1,TRBV5-1,NA,TRBJ2-7,CASSLAGTGIYEQYF,TGCGCCAGCAGCTTGGCCGGGACAGGGATCTACGAGCAGTACTTC
NA,TRBV19,NA,TRBJ1-1,CASGGGSHHLGNTEAFF,TGTGCCAGTGGGGGCGGGTCCCACCACTTAGGGAACACTGAAGCTTTCTTT
TRBD2,TRBV6-4,NA,TRBJ2-3,CASSERQLAGVPTDTQYF,TGTGCCAGCAGTGAGCGGCAACTAGCGGGGGTTCCCACAGATACGCAGTATTTT
TRBD1,TRBV3-1/TRBV3-2,NA,TRBJ1-1,CASSLQGVGVNTEAFF,TGTGCCAGCAGTTTGCAGGGGGTTGGGGTGAACACTGAAGCTTTCTTT
NA,TRBV14,NA,TRBJ1-2,CASSQGGSYGYTF,TGTGCCAGCAGCCAAGGAGGGAGCTATGGCTACACCTTC
NA,TRBV5-1,once,TRBJ1-4,CASSSTDATNEKLFF,TGCGCCAGCAGTTCGACAGATGCAACTAATGAAAAACTGTTTTTT
NA,TRBV6-5,once,TRBJ1-1,CASLGSPDAEAFF,TGTGCCAGCCTGGGCAGCCCTGACGCTGAAGCTTTCTTT
NA,TRBV13,NA,TRBJ2-6,CASSLYWSSSGANVLTF,TGTGCCAGCAGCTTATACTGGTCCTCCTCTGGGGCCAACGTCCTGACTTTC
TRBD1,TRBV3-1/TRBV3-2,NA,TRBJ1-2,CASSRQVSQGNYGYTF,TGTGCCAGCAGCCGACAGGTCTCACAGGGGAACTATGGCTACACCTTC
NA,TRBV18,NA,TRBJ1-1,CASSPRQGVNAEAFF,TGTGCCAGCTCACCGAGGCAAGGTGTGAACGCTGAAGCTTTCTTT
TRBD1,TRBV5-4,NA,TRBJ2-4,CASSAGQGLAKNIQYF,TGTGCCAGCAGCGCAGGACAGGGGCTAGCCAAAAACATTCAGTACTTC
NA,TRBV15,NA,TRBJ1-3,CATSRDLWRGWGSGNTIYF,TGTGCCACCAGCAGAGATCTCTGGAGGGGATGGGGCTCTGGAAACACCATATATTTT
TRBD2,TRBV29-1,NA,TRBJ2-7,CSVSGGNYEQYF,TGCAGCGTTAGCGGGGGGAACTACGAGCAGTACTTC
TRBD2,TRBV15,NA,TRBJ2-5,CATRDSGGLQETQYF,TGTGCCACCAGAGATAGCGGGGGGCTACAAGAGACCCAGTACTTC
NA,TRBV25-1,NA,TRBJ2-2,CASIGPNTGELFF,TGTGCCAGCATCGGTCCGAACACCGGGGAGCTGTTTTTT
NA,TRBV7-9,NA,TRBJ2-7,CASSVGYDRQYF,TGTGCCAGCAGCGTAGGATACGACAGGCAGTACTTC
TRBD2,TRBV19,NA,TRBJ2-3,CASSIDLLAGPDTQYF,TGTGCCAGTAGTATAGATCTGCTAGCGGGGCCAGATACGCAGTATTTT
NA,TRBV6-5,NA,TRBJ1-5,CASRTDSNQPQHF,TGTGCCAGCCGGACAGATAGCAATCAGCCCCAGCATTTT
NA,TRBV3-1/TRBV3-2,few,TRBJ1-1,CASSHPQGNTEAFF,TGTGCCAGCAGCCACCCACAGGGGAACACTGAAGCTTTCTTT
NA,TRBV7-9,NA,TRBJ1-5,CASSLVGQGNQPQHF,TGTGCCAGCAGCTTAGTCGGCCAGGGCAATCAGCCCCAGCATTTT
NA,TRBV4-1,NA,TRBJ2-1,CASSPPPADYNEQFF,TGCGCCAGCAGCCCACCCCCAGCGGACTACAATGAGCAGTTCTTC
NA,TRBV12-3/TRBV12-4,NA,TRBJ1-5,CASSFRDYQPQHF,TGTGCCAGCAGTTTCAGGGACTATCAGCCCCAGCATTTT
TRBD1,TRBV11-1,few,TRBJ1-6,CASSLGGTVNSPLHF,TGTGCCAGCAGCTTAGGGGGGACAGTAAATTCACCCCTCCACTTT
NA,TRBV4-3,NA,TRBJ1-2,CASSQGGWSGRGLYGYTF,TGCGCCAGCAGCCAAGGGGGATGGAGTGGCAGGGGCTTGTATGGCTACACCTTC
TRBD1,TRBV15,NA,TRBJ1-2,CATESGTGYGYTF,TGTGCCACCGAATCCGGGACAGGGTATGGCTACACCTTC
NA,TRBV11-3,once,TRBJ2-3,CASSLARNTQYF,TGTGCCAGCAGCTTAGCCAGAAATACGCAGTATTTT
NA,TRBV13,NA,TRBJ2-1,CASSASTGTLAPEQFF,TGTGCCAGCAGCGCGAGCACCGGGACTCTCGCTCCTGAGCAGTTCTTC
NA,TRBV29-1,NA,TRBJ1-1,CSVSGEGGNTEAFF,TGCAGCGTATCTGGGGAGGGTGGGAACACTGAAGCTTTCTTT
NA,TRBV28,NA,TRBJ1-1,CASSLLQDTEAFF,TGTGCCAGCAGTTTATTACAGGACACTGAAGCTTTCTTT
NA,TRBV4-3,once,TRBJ1-6,CASSQGRSYNSPLHF,TGCGCCAGCAGCCAGGGGAGGTCCTATAATTCACCCCTCCACTTT
TRBD2,TRBV24-1,NA,TRBJ2-3,CATSDPTSGVIDTQYF,TGTGCCACCAGTGACCCGACTAGCGGGGTGATAGATACGCAGTATTTT
NA,TRBV4-1,NA,TRBJ2-7,CASSQDFRHSTYEQYF,TGCGCCAGCAGCCAAGATTTTCGCCACAGCACCTACGAGCAGTACTTC
TRBD2,TRBV19,NA,TRBJ2-3,CASSQPGLAITDTQYF,TGTGCCAGTAGTCAACCGGGACTAGCTATCACAGATACGCAGTATTTT
NA,TRBV28,few,TRBJ1-4,CASAYPRRGEKLFF,TGTGCCAGCGCCTACCCGAGGCGGGGTGAAAAACTGTTTTTT
TRBD1,TRBV2,NA,TRBJ1-1,CASSREGQGVSEAFF,TGTGCCAGCAGCCGGGAGGGACAGGGCGTCTCTGAAGCTTTCTTT
NA,TRBV4-1,NA,TRBJ1-6,CASSQGREGNSPLHF,TGCGCCAGCAGCCAAGGACGGGAGGGTAATTCACCCCTCCACTTT
TRBD1,TRBV5-1,NA,TRBJ2-7,CASRRSGQGSYEQYF,TGCGCCAGCAGACGCTCCGGACAGGGATCCTACGAGCAGTACTTC
NA,TRBV3-1/TRBV3-2,NA,TRBJ1-2,CASSQDRDIYYGYTF,TGTGCCAGCAGCCAAGATCGGGACATTTACTATGGCTACACCTTC